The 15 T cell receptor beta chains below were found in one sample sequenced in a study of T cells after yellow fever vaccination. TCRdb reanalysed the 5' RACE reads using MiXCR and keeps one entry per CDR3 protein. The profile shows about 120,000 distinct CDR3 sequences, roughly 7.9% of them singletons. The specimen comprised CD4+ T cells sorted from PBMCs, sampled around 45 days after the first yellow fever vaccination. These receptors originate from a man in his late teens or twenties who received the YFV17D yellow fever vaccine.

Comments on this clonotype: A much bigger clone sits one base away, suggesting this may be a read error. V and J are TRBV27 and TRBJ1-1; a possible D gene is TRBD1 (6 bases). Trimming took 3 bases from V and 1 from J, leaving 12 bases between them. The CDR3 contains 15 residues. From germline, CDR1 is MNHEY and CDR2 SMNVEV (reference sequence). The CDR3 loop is CASSFMGAANTEAFF. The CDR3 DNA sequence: TGTGCCAGCAGTTTTATGGGGGCCGCGAACACTGAAGCTTTCTTT.

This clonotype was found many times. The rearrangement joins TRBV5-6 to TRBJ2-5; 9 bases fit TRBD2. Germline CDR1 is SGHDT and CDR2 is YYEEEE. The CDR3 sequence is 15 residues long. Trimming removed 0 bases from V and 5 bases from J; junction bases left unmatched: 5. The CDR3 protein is CASSLVAGGRETQYF. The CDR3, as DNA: TGTGCCAGCAGCTTGGTGGCGGGGGGGCGGGAGACCCAGTACTTC.

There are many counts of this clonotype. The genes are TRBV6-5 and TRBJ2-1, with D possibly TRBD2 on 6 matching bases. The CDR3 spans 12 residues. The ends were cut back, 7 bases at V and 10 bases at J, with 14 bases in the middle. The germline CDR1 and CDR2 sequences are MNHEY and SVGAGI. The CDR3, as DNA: TGTGCCAGCACCCTAATGGGGGGAGAGCAGTTCTTC. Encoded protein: CASTLMGGEQFF.

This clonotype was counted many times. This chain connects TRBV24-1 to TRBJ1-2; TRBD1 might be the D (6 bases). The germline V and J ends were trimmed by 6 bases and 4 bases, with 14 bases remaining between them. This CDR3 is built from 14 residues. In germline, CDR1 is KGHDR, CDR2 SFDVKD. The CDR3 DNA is TGTGCCACCAGTCTCTCGACAGGAGCCTATGGCTACACCTTC. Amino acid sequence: CATSLSTGAYGYTF.

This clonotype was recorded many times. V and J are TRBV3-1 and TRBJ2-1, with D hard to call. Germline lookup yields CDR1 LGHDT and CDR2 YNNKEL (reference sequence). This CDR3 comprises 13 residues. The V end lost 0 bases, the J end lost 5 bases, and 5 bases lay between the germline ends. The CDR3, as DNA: TGTGCCAGCAGCCAAGACAGACACAATGAGCAGTTCTTC. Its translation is CASSQDRHNEQFF.

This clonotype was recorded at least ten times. The CDR3 coding sequence is TGCGCCAGCAGCCAAGATATGGTGTTATACACCTTC. Translation gives CASSQDMVLYTF. The genes are TRBV4-3 and TRBJ1-2, with D uncertain. Per germline, CDR1 LGHNA and CDR2 YSLEER. The CDR3 is 12 amino acids. V was shortened by 0 bases and J by 11 bases, with 10 bases between the two germline ends.

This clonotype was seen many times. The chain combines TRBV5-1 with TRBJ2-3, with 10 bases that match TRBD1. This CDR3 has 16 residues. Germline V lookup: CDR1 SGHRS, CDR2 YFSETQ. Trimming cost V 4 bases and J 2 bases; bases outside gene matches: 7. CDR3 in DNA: TGCGCCAGCAGCGACAGGACAGGGGGTCCCACAGATACGCAGTATTTT. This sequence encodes CASSDRTGGPTDTQYF.

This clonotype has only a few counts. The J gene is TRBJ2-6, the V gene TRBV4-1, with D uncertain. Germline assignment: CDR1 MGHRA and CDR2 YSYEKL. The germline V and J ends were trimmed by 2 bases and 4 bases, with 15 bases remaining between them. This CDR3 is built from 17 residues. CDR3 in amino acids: CASSQTASVSGANVLTF. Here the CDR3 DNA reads TGCGCCAGCAGCCAAACCGCGTCCGTTAGCGGGGCCAACGTCCTGACTTTC.

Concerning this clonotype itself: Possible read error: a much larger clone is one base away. CDR3 protein: CASSVVAGTSNEQFF. CDR3 sequence (DNA): TGTGCCAGCAGCGTAGTAGCGGGAACTTCCAATGAGCAGTTCTTC. V is TRBV9 and J is TRBJ2-1; 8 nucleotides align to TRBD2. The V gene end was trimmed by 0 bases and the J gene end by 6 bases; junction bases not matched to a gene: 5. The CDR3 contains 15 residues. Germline CDR1 and CDR2: SGDLS and YYNGEE.

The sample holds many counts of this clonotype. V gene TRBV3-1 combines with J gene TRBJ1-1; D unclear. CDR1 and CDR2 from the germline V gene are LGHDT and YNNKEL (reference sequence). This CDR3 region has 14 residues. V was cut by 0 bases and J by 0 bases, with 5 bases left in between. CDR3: CASSQDQMNTEAFF. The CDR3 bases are TGTGCCAGCAGCCAAGATCAGATGAACACTGAAGCTTTCTTT.

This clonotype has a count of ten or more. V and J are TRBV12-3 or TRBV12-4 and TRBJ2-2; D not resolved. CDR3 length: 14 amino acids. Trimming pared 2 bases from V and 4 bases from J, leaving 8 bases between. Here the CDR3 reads CASSLNSRTGELFF. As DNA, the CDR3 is TGTGCCAGCAGTTTAAACAGCCGCACCGGGGAGCTGTTTTTT.

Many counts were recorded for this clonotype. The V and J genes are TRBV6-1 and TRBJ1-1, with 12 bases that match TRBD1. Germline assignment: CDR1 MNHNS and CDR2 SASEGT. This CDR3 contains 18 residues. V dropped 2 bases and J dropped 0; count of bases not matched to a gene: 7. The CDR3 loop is CASSETGTGGRMNTEAFF. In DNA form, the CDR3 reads TGTGCCAGCAGTGAAACCGGGACAGGGGGCCGAATGAACACTGAAGCTTTCTTT.

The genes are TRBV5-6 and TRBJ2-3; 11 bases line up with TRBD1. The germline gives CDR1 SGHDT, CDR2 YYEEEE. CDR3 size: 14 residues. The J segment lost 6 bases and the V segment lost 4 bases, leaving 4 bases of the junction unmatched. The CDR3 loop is CASSRTGGFDTQYF. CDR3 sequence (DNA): TGTGCCAGCAGCAGGACAGGGGGCTTTGATACGCAGTATTTT.

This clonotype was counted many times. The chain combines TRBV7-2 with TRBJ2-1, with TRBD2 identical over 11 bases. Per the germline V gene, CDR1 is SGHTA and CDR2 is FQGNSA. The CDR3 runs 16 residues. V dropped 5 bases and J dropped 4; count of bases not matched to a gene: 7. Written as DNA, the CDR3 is TGTGCCAGCAGCACCCGACTAGCGGGGATGTACAATGAGCAGTTCTTC. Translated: CASSTRLAGMYNEQFF.

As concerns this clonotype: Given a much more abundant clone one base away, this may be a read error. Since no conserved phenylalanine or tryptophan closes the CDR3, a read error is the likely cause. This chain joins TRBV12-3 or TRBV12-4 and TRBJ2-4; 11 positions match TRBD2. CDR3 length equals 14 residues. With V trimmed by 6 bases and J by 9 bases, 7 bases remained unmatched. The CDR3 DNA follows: TGTGCCAGCAGCCAACTAGCGGGGGAGGTCATTCAGTACTTA. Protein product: CASSQLAGEVIQYL.